These 5 T cell receptor beta chains originate from one sample sequenced in a study of cytomegalovirus exposure and HLA in healthy donors. Assay: immunoSEQ multiplex PCR; the TCRdb copy retains only in-frame clones and omits some. The table includes approximately 170,000 clones, about 89% detected once. Sequenced: PBMCs. These receptors came from a woman between 18 and 29 years old in good health and CMV-seropositive.

This chain uses TRBV7-6 with TRBJ2-3, with 7 positions matching TRBD2. Germline V lookup: CDR1 SGHVS, CDR2 FNYEAQ. J lost 6 bases, V lost 1 base, and 7 bases had no gene match. CDR3 length: 15 amino acids. This chain's CDR3 is CASSLGAGEGDTQYF. CDR3 nucleotide sequence: TGTGCCAGCAGCTTAGGTGCGGGAGAGGGTGATACGCAGTATTTT. The variable domain in full, completed from reference TRBV7-6 and TRBJ2-3, reads GAGVSQSPRYKVTKRGQDVALRCDPISGHVSLYWYRQALGQGPEFLTYFNYEAQQDKSGLPNDRFSAERPEGSISTLTIQRTEQRDSAMYRCASSLGAGEGDTQYFGPGTRLTVL.

This clone came up a few times. The gene calls are TRBV6-5 and TRBJ1-5; 8 bases agree with TRBD1. The CDR3 is made up of 14 amino acids. The germline gives CDR1 MNHEY, CDR2 SVGAGI. J was trimmed by 2 bases and V by 6 bases; bases with no gene match: 3. The CDR3 DNA is TGTGCCAGCAGGAAGACAGGGGGCAATCAGCCCCAGCATTTT. Residues: CASRKTGGNQPQHF.

J is TRBJ1-2 and V is TRBV6-5, with D possibly TRBD1 on 6 matching bases. This CDR3 region has 13 residues. In germline, CDR1 is MNHEY, CDR2 SVGAGI. Trimming took 6 bases from V and 4 from J, leaving 12 bases between them. CDR3 protein: CASRITGTYGYTF. CDR3 bases: TGTGCCAGCAGGATTACAGGGACCTATGGCTACACCTTC.

V gene TRBV30 combines with J gene TRBJ1-5, with 8 bases lining up with TRBD1. The J segment lost 7 bases and the V segment lost 0 bases, leaving 5 bases of the junction unmatched. The germline gives CDR1 GTSNPN, CDR2 SVGIG (reference sequence). The CDR3 spans 14 residues. This CDR3 reads CAWSVGQGEQPQHF. The CDR3 DNA reads TGTGCCTGGAGTGTCGGACAGGGTGAACAGCCCCAGCATTTT.

This chain connects TRBV25-1 to TRBJ2-3, with 7 nucleotides matching TRBD2. Trimming at V came to 4 bases and at J to 3 bases, leaving 7 bases not matched to a gene. The CDR3 length is 15 residues. CDR1 and CDR2 from the germline V gene are MGHDK and SYGVNS. This CDR3 is CASSAFAGATDTQYF. In nucleotides, the CDR3 is TGTGCCAGCAGTGCCTTCGCGGGAGCGACAGATACGCAGTATTTT.